This T cell receptor (beta chain) derives from a study of blood T cell repertoires in COVID-19. Study in general: The origin of the acute and convalescent COVID-19 samples was the United States, Italy and Spain.

This table comes from immunoSEQ multiplex PCR, and its TCRdb copy is limited to in-frame clones, with some not included. The data hold 250,000 to 400,000 clones, with about nine tenths observed a single time. The germline CDR1 and CDR2 sequences are SQVTM and ANQGSEA. The CDR3 runs 11 residues. Trimming took 4 bases from V and 2 from J, leaving 5 bases between them. This sequence was found in a young woman with COVID-19, enrolled during active disease. The sample comprised peripheral blood. This chain uses TRBV29-1 with TRBJ1-2; no clear D gene. The DNA of the CDR3 is TGCAGCGTTGGCGTCAACTATGGCTACACCTTC. Translation: CSVGVNYGYTF.